This TCR beta chain was obtained from a study of T cell responses to AZD1222 COVID-19 vaccine. Findings of the study overall: Sampling captured repertoires only after the peak T cell response.

The table came from immunoSEQ multiplex PCR; TCRdb's copy has only in-frame clones and leaves some out. The sample yields some 250,000 clones, around 93% seen once. The V gene end was trimmed by 0 bases and the J gene end by 0 bases; junction bases not matched to a gene: 2. From germline, CDR1 is PRHDT and CDR2 FYEKMQ (reference sequence). There are 16 residues in the CDR3. A note on this clone: The antigen is undetermined.

The clonotype comes from an adult who received the AZD1222 COVID-19 vaccine. V is TRBV13 and J is TRBJ2-3, with TRBD2 identical over 8 bases. The specimen comprised peripheral blood, sampled 28 days after the second AZD1222 dose. The CDR3 reads CASSLGLADSTDTQYF. The CDR3 nucleotides read TGTGCCAGCAGCTTAGGACTAGCGGATAGCACAGATACGCAGTATTTT.